Listed here are 23 T cell receptor beta chains from one sample, sequenced in a study of regulatory T cells in long-lasting Graves disease. To make TCR beta libraries, researchers used iRepertoire HTBI primers and Arm-PCR of CDR3 regions. TCRdb passed the multiplex PCR reads through MiXCR, listing each CDR3 protein once. The table includes over 650,000 distinct CDR3 sequences, about 32% detected once. Time point: persistent/refractory GD, antithyroid drugs over 5 years with positive TRAb. TCR sequences were obtained from RNA taken from PBMCs. The sample here was peripheral blood mononuclear cells (PBMCs), taken when the disease was refractory, from a patient treated with antithyroid drugs. Source of these receptors: a female donor with Graves disease.

This clonotype was seen a handful of times. V gene TRBV24-1 combines with J gene TRBJ1-2; D remains unclear. The CDR3 covers 14 residues. V lost 1 base and J lost 8, with 13 bases in between. Germline CDR1 and CDR2: KGHDR and SFDVKD. The CDR3 here is CATSDLDGPGGYTF. In DNA form, the CDR3 reads TGTGCCACCAGTGATTTAGACGGGCCGGGAGGCTACACCTTC.

The rearrangement uses TRBV14 and TRBJ2-5; a possible D gene is TRBD1 (5 bases). V lost 5 bases, J lost 3 bases, and 16 bases lay in between. CDR1 is SGHDN and CDR2 is FVKESK in the germline V gene. The CDR3 is made up of 15 amino acids. The CDR3 bases are TGTGCCAGCAGCTCAGACGAGACAGAAGAAGAGACCCAGTACTTC. It yields the protein CASSSDETEEETQYF.

This clonotype has just one count. The J gene is TRBJ1-3, the V gene TRBV13; D ambiguous. The CDR3 is 17 amino acids. The germline CDR1 and CDR2 sequences are PRHDT and FYEKMQ (reference sequence). V was cut by 6 bases and J by 2 bases, with 20 bases left in between. The CDR3 DNA is TGTGCCAGCAGTTCGTCGGCACTCACGAAACCTGGAAACACCATATATTTT. This translates into CASSSSALTKPGNTIYF.

V gene TRBV30 combines with J gene TRBJ2-7; the D gene is possibly TRBD1 (7 bases). There are 13 residues in the CDR3. V was shortened by 2 bases and J by 6 bases, with 14 bases between the two germline ends. Germline CDR1 reads GTSNPN; CDR2 reads SVGIG (reference sequence). The CDR3 DNA is TGTGCCTGGAGTTGGAGGGGGCTGTTCGAGCAGTACTTC. It encodes CAWSWRGLFEQYF. The full variable domain, in which reference TRBV30 and TRBJ2-7 provide the parts outside the CDR3, is SQTIHQWPATLVQPVGSPLSLECTVEGTSNPNLYWYRQAAGRGLQLLFYSVGIGQISSEVPQNLSASRPQDRQFILSSKKLLLSDSGFYLCAWSWRGLFEQYFGPGTRLTVT.

The chain links TRBV5-1 to TRBJ2-7, with TRBD2 matching over 15 bases. The CDR3 has 18 amino acids. Germline CDR1 is SGHRS and CDR2 is YFSETQ. The trim removed 4 bases at V and 2 bases at J, leaving 10 bases unmatched. The CDR3 sequence is CASSKGLAGGPVAYEQYF. The CDR3, as DNA: TGCGCCAGCAGCAAAGGACTAGCGGGAGGGCCGGTCGCCTACGAGCAGTACTTC.

The table lists this clonotype with many counts. J is TRBJ1-2 and V is TRBV12-3 or TRBV12-4, with a possible D match to TRBD1 (5 bases). This CDR3 has 15 residues. Trimming took 5 bases from V and 3 from J, leaving 16 bases between them. The CDR3 sequence: CASSVRQFSDYGYTF. CDR3 coding DNA: TGTGCCAGCAGTGTCCGACAGTTTTCTGACTATGGCTACACCTTC.

The chain recombines TRBV3-1 with TRBJ1-1, with a tentative D call TRBD1 (6 bases). The germline V gene has CDR1 LGHDT and CDR2 YNNKEL (reference sequence). The CDR3 covers 14 residues. Trimming pared 2 bases from V and 4 bases from J, leaving 11 bases between. The CDR3 region has the DNA TGTGCCAGCAGCCAACGGGGGGCTAGCACTGAAGCTTTCTTT. Amino acids: CASSQRGASTEAFF.

The CDR3 bases are TGTGCCAGCAGGACCGCACAGGGCAATGGAAATGAAGCTTTCTTT. Encoded protein: CASRTAQGNGNEAFF. V is TRBV27 and J is TRBJ1-1; D is possibly TRBD1 (6 bases). Looked up from germline, CDR1 is MNHEY and CDR2 is SMNVEV (reference sequence). CDR3 size: 15 residues. The V end lost 6 bases, the J end lost 7 bases, and 21 bases lay between the germline ends.

The chain combines TRBV20-1 with TRBJ1-2; TRBD1 matches at 8 bases. CDR3 length: 16 amino acids. V lost 3 bases to trimming and J lost 2 bases; unmatched junction nucleotides: 11. CDR1 and CDR2 (germline): DFQATT, SNEGSKA (reference sequence). The CDR3 loop is CSASRSRGRGNYGYTF. DNA of the CDR3: TGCAGTGCTAGCCGTTCCAGGGGGCGAGGGAACTATGGCTACACCTTC.

This chain's CDR3 is CASSWTTTETQYF. In DNA, the CDR3 is TGTGCCAGCAGTTGGACTACTACAGAGACCCAGTACTTC. V gene TRBV6-5 combines with J gene TRBJ2-5; tentative D call: TRBD2 (6 bases). The germline CDR1 and CDR2 sequences are MNHEY and SVGAGI. There are 13 residues in the CDR3. V gave up 4 bases and J gave up 4 bases, with 10 bases separating them.

This clonotype was seen a few times. V gene TRBV12-3 or TRBV12-4 combines with J gene TRBJ1-2; 7 bases are shared with TRBD1. The CDR3 runs to 15 residues. Trimming removed 5 bases from V and 1 base from J; junction bases left unmatched: 7. The CDR3 DNA reads as TGTGCCAGCAGTCTGAGACAGGGATATAACTATGGCTACACCTTC. Protein: CASSLRQGYNYGYTF.

The V gene is TRBV28, the J gene TRBJ1-4, with D unresolved. V shed 8 bases and J shed 0 bases, with 7 bases lying between them. Germline loops: CDR1 MDHEN, CDR2 SYDVKM. CDR3 length: 13 amino acids. Here the CDR3 DNA reads TGTGCCAGCGGGCGTACAACTAATGAAAAACTGTTTTTT. Translation gives CASGRTTNEKLFF.

This clonotype was observed a few times. The rearrangement joins TRBV30 to TRBJ1-1, with TRBD1 matching 9 bases. CDR3 length: 15 residues. Germline CDR1 reads GTSNPN; CDR2 reads SVGIG (reference sequence). J was trimmed by 0 bases and V by 0 bases; bases with no gene match: 2. The CDR3 nucleotides read TGTGCCTGGAGTGTAAGGGACAGGGTGAACACTGAAGCTTTCTTT. Protein product: CAWSVRDRVNTEAFF. The full variable domain, in which reference TRBV30 and TRBJ1-1 provide the parts outside the CDR3, is SQTIHQWPATLVQPVGSPLSLECTVEGTSNPNLYWYRQAAGRGLQLLFYSVGIGQISSEVPQNLSASRPQDRQFILSSKKLLLSDSGFYLCAWSVRDRVNTEAFFGQGTRLTVV.

V usage is TRBV12-3 or TRBV12-4 and J usage is TRBJ2-7, with TRBD1 matching 9 bases. CDR3 length equals 14 residues. J gave up 6 bases and V 4 bases, and 7 bases lay outside the gene matches. CDR3 region: CASSSGDRAGEQYF. CDR3 sequence (DNA): TGTGCCAGCAGTTCCGGGGACAGGGCTGGCGAGCAGTACTTC.

The chain uses TRBV19 and TRBJ2-2; no firm D call. Germline V gives CDR1 LNHDA, CDR2 SQIVND (reference sequence). The CDR3 length is 15 residues. V was pared by 7 bases and J by 5 bases, with 17 bases between. CDR3 DNA sequence: TGTGCCAGTACATCTTTGAAGAGAAGTACCGGGGAGCTGTTTTTT. Translating gives CASTSLKRSTGELFF.

The V call is TRBV5-1, the J call TRBJ1-1, with a weak D call TRBD1 (5 bases). Trimming shortened V by 3 bases and J by 2 bases, and 8 bases separated the two germline ends. The CDR3 covers 13 residues. Germline values: CDR1 SGHRS, CDR2 YFSETQ. CDR3 nucleotide sequence: TGCGCCAGCAGCTGGGACCTCAACACTGAAGCTTTCTTT. Residues: CASSWDLNTEAFF.

The chain combines TRBV20-1 with TRBJ1-2; possible D gene TRBD1, 6 bases. Trimming stripped 0 bases from V and 3 bases from J, with 14 bases between. CDR3 length: 15 amino acids. CDR1 and CDR2 from the germline V gene are DFQATT and SNEGSKA (reference sequence). The CDR3 protein is CSARDQGRTHYGYTF. CDR3 nucleotide sequence: TGCAGTGCTAGAGATCAGGGGCGAACCCACTATGGCTACACCTTC.

The gene calls are TRBV6-2 or TRBV6-3 and TRBJ2-2; possibly TRBD1 or TRBD2 for D (5 bases each). This CDR3 comprises 16 residues. Germline V CDR1 and CDR2: MNHEY, SVGEGT. V lost 6 bases to trimming and J lost 3 bases, with 17 bases between them. CDR3 coding DNA: TGTGCCAGCAGAGAGGGGCTACCCGGGGACACCGGGGAGCTGTTTTTT. Its translation is CASREGLPGDTGELFF.

At least ten counts were recorded for this clonotype. V usage is TRBV11-2 and J usage is TRBJ2-7; TRBD2 aligns across 11 bases. This CDR3 contains 16 residues. In germline, CDR1 is SGHAT, CDR2 FQNNGV. V lost 5 bases to trimming and J lost 3 bases; unmatched junction nucleotides: 9. The CDR3 nucleotides read TGTGCCAGCAGCCTCGGCCCTGGACTAGCGGGCTACGAGCAGTACTTC. Its translation is CASSLGPGLAGYEQYF.

The chain couples TRBV12-3 or TRBV12-4 to TRBJ2-3; 12 nucleotides line up with TRBD2. With 3 bases clipped from V and 2 bases from J, the junction kept 6 bases outside the gene matches. The CDR3 is 17 amino acids. In DNA, the CDR3 is TGTGCCAGCAGTTTCGTCCTAGCGGGAGGGGTCACAGATACGCAGTATTTT. Amino acid sequence: CASSFVLAGGVTDTQYF.

The chain uses TRBV5-4 and TRBJ2-3; D unclear. CDR3 length: 15 amino acids. Per germline, CDR1 SGHNT and CDR2 YYREEE (reference sequence). Trimming pared 4 bases from V and 2 bases from J, leaving 14 bases between. CDR3 sequence reads: CASSARTRDTDTQYF. CDR3 coding DNA: TGTGCCAGCAGCGCCAGAACCCGAGACACAGATACGCAGTATTTT.

The chain joins TRBV2 to TRBJ2-7; unclear D gene. Trimming cost V 1 base and J 0 bases, with 10 bases left between them. CDR1 and CDR2 from the germline V gene are SNHLY and FYNNEI. The CDR3 loop spans 15 amino acids. CDR3 coding DNA: TGTGCCAGCAGTGAAGATCGAGTACCCTCCTACGAGCAGTACTTC. It codes for CASSEDRVPSYEQYF.

The genes are TRBV6-1 and TRBJ2-5; 12 bases align to TRBD1. This CDR3 region has 15 residues. V was clipped by 6 bases and J by 5 bases; unmatched bases: 7. CDR1 is MNHNS, CDR2 SASEGT, per germline. CDR3 amino acids: CASSWGQGARETQYF. In DNA form, the CDR3 reads TGTGCCAGCAGCTGGGGACAGGGGGCGCGGGAGACCCAGTACTTC.